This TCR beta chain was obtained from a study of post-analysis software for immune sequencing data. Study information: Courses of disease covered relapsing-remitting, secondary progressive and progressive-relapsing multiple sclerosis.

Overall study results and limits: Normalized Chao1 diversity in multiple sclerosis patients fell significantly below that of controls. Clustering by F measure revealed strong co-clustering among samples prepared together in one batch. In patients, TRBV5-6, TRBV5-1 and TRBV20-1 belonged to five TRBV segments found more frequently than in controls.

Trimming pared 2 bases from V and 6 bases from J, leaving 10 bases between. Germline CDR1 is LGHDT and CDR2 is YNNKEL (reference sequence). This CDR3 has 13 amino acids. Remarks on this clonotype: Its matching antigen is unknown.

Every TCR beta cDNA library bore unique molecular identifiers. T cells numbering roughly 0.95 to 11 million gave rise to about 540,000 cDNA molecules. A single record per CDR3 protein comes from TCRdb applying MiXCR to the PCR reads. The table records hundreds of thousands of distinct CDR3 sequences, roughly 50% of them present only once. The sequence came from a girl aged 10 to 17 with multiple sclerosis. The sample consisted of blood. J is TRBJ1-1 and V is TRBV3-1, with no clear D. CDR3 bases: TGTGCCAGCAGCCAAACCCCATGGGCTGAAGCTTTCTTT. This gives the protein CASSQTPWAEAFF. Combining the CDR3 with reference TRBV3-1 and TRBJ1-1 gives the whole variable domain DTAVSQTPKYLVTQMGNDKSIKCEQNLGHDTMYWYKQDSKKFLKIMFSYNNKELIINETVPNRFSPKSPDKAHLNLHINSLELGDSAVYFCASSQTPWAEAFFGQGTRLTVV.